This T cell receptor beta chain was recovered during a study of CD8 T cells in Susac syndrome (dated by TCRdb to between 2018 and 2020). With regard to the full study: Among the sequenced Susac syndrome patients, more than 5 had clinically active disease and 8 or 9 were in clinical remission. At blood withdrawal, Susac syndrome patients were either therapy-naive, taking corticosteroids (in some cases with IVIg as well), or taking IVIg alone. The study used repertoire sequencing to test whether antigen drove CD8+ T cell activation and differentiation in Susac syndrome.

Study-wide findings and limitations: In the CD4+ T cell repertoire of Susac syndrome patients, clonal expansion was not detected. The number of individuals in the TCR sequencing and HLA analysis was recognized as being relatively small.

In the case of this clonotype: What antigen it recognizes has not been identified. Per-nucleotide qualities are absent, and no much larger clonotype sits a single base away.

RNA was extracted using the RNeasy kit, and about 0.45 to 1 ug of the RNA was reverse transcribed with random hexamers. The immunoSEQ multiplex PCR assay, which covers 54 Vbeta and 13 Jbeta segments, was used to amplify TCR beta CDR3 regions. To correct PCR amplification bias, a synthetic template baseline was used for both primer optimization and computational correction. Under the source paper's analysis protocol: Reads were annotated to V, D and J genes per IMGT and analyzed with immunoSEQ Analyzer, keeping only productive sequences. To calculate clonality, Shannon entropy was normalized by log2 of the number of productive unique sequences and then subtracted from one. For each patient and control, public and private clones were evaluated among the 100 most prevalent clones. Clones were defined as Susac-specific if absent from the healthy and MS cohorts, from 1052 published viral clones and from other ImmuneACCESS disease sequences. TCRdb reprocessed the public reads (quality trimming at Q25 with fastp, clone calling with MiXCR) and kept in-frame beta chains. Rows are unified per CDR3 protein, each entry keeping the most common DNA and genes. V and J calls and clone size were set by TCRdb, not the authors. This sample gives just over 150,000 distinct CDR3 sequences in total; roughly 95% of them show up just once. About 0.16% of the sample is taken by the ten largest.

High-throughput TCR beta sequencing profiled peripheral blood CD8+ and CD4+ T cells from healthy donors, Susac syndrome patients and multiple sclerosis patients. Susac syndrome patients met recently defined diagnostic criteria for definite or probable disease. Bulk CD8+ and CD4+ T cells were purified by magnetic negative isolation, whereas CD8+ TEMRA cells were enriched by FACS. Blood was collected in EDTA tubes and processed within 24 hours, with PBMCs isolated through density gradient centrifugation. PBMCs intended for TCR sequencing were frozen in liquid nitrogen and were later thawed in a 37 degrees C water bath. A purity of at least 90% was achieved for sorted or isolated CD4+, CD8+ and CD8+ TEMRA cells. The clonotype originates from a human donor with Susac syndrome. The sequencing input was CD4+ T cells from PBMCs.

The CDR3 protein sequence reads: CASRLHTDTQYF. The base sequence is TGTGCCAGCAGGCTCCATACAGATACGCAGTATTTT. The sequence joins TRBV12-3 or TRBV12-4 to TRBJ2-3; the D gene is not confidently resolved. V and J are truncated by 6 bases and 3 bases respectively, leaving an intervening sequence of 7 bases. From the cysteine up to the phenylalanine, the CDR3 has a length of 12 residues. The only DNA kept is the CDR3, 36 bases in frame from the first base.